A selection of T cell receptor beta chains follows, all from one sample in a study of CD8+ T cells in alopecia areata. Assay: immunoSEQ multiplex PCR; the TCRdb copy retains only in-frame clones and omits some. The sample consists of roughly 200,000 clones, less than 50% of them appearing once. The sequenced sample was CD4+ T cells sorted from blood, obtained around week 36, from a patient treated with tofacitinib. All receptors come from a human donor with alopecia areata. The CDR3 runs from the conserved cysteine through the conserved F or W. A D gene is named only where the DNA matches it firmly. Size values are once, few and many counts, or a class for expanded clones, and some rows have none.

cdr3_aa	cdr3_nt	d_call	clone_size	v_call	j_call
CAIKVGSGKDEQFF	TGTGCCATCAAGGTCGGTAGCGGGAAGGATGAGCAGTTCTTC	TRBD2	NA	TRBV10-3	TRBJ2-1
CLGTAYNEQFF	TGTTTGGGTACAGCCTACAATGAGCAGTTCTTC	NA	NA	TRBV30	TRBJ2-1
CASSLPEGEQYF	TGTGCCAGCAGTTTGCCCGAGGGGGAGCAGTACTTC	NA	NA	TRBV27	TRBJ2-7
CASSVLAGHEQYF	TGTGCCAGCAGTGTACTAGCGGGACACGAGCAGTACTTC	TRBD2	NA	TRBV25-1	TRBJ2-7
CASSLPALRELFF	TGCGCCAGCAGCCTCCCAGCCCTAAGGGAGCTGTTTTTT	NA	NA	TRBV5-1	TRBJ2-2
CASTTTWRDSYEQYF	TGTGCCAGCACCACTACGTGGCGGGACTCCTACGAGCAGTACTTC	NA	NA	TRBV7-9	TRBJ2-7
CASSREGNDYNEQFF	TGCGCCAGCAGCAGGGAGGGCAATGACTACAATGAGCAGTTCTTC	TRBD2	NA	TRBV5-1	TRBJ2-1
CASSPTGGIGGYTF	TGTGCCAGCAGCCCGACAGGGGGCATCGGTGGCTACACCTTC	TRBD1	few	TRBV11-2	TRBJ1-2
CASSLRPDSYEQYF	TGCGCCAGCAGCCTCAGGCCCGACTCCTACGAGCAGTACTTC	NA	NA	TRBV5-1	TRBJ2-7
CAWSGGSNQPQHF	TGTGCCTGGAGTGGTGGTAGCAATCAGCCCCAGCATTTT	NA	many	TRBV30	TRBJ1-5
CSVAPEQFF	TGCAGCGTTGCCCCTGAGCAGTTCTTC	NA	NA	TRBV29-1	TRBJ2-1
CASSQGRRDIDQPQHF	TGCGCCAGCAGCCAAGGACGCCGGGACATCGATCAGCCCCAGCATTTT	NA	NA	TRBV4-1	TRBJ1-5
CASSAHGGQDYGYTF	TGTGCCAGCAGCGCACATGGAGGGCAGGACTATGGCTACACCTTC	NA	NA	TRBV9	TRBJ1-2
CASSINGNQPQHF	TGTGCCAGTAGTATAAATGGGAATCAGCCCCAGCATTTT	NA	NA	TRBV19	TRBJ1-5
CSAGTSYEQYF	TGCAGCGCCGGGACCTCCTACGAGCAGTACTTC	NA	few	TRBV29-1	TRBJ2-7
CVSYKMNTEAFF	TGTGTCAGTTATAAGATGAACACTGAAGCTTTCTTT	NA	NA	TRBV19	TRBJ1-1
CASSLTGSSTRAGELFF	TGCGCCAGCAGCTTAACGGGGTCATCAACGAGGGCCGGGGAGCTGTTTTTT	NA	NA	TRBV5-1	TRBJ2-2
CASSLDATSVYTF	TGTGCCAGCAGCTTAGATGCAACTTCGGTCTACACCTTC	NA	NA	TRBV7-9	TRBJ1-2